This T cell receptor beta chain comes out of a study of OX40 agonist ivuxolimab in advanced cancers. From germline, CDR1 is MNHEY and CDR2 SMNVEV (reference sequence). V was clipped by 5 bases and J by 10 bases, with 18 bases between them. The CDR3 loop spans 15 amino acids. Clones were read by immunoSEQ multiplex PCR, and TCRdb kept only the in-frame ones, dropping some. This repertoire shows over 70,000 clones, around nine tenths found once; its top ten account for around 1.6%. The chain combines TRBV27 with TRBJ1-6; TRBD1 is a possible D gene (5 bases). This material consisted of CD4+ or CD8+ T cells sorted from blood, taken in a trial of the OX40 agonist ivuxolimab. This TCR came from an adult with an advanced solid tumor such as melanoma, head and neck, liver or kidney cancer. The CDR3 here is CASSPPRRSGSPLHF. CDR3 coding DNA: TGTGCCAGCAGTCCACCCCGAAGGTCAGGGTCACCCCTCCACTTT.